This entry lists 15 T cell receptor beta chains sequenced from one sample in a study of blood T cell repertoires in COVID-19. Here immunoSEQ multiplex PCR was the method, and the copy in TCRdb shows in-frame clones only, minus some. The table lists about 480,000 clones, approximately 88% of them singletons. The sample taken for sequencing was PBMCs or T cells enriched from blood (not recorded which). The receptors come from a woman between 40 and 50 years old who had recovered from COVID-19.

The genes are TRBV18 and TRBJ2-3; 10 bases map to TRBD1. Per the germline V gene, CDR1 is KGHSH and CDR2 is LQKENI. The V and J ends lost 3 bases and 1 base, in that order; junction bases with no gene match: 4. This CDR3 comprises 16 residues. CDR3 coding DNA: TGTGCCAGCTCACCTGTGGGGACAGGGGGCACAGATACGCAGTATTTT. This sequence encodes CASSPVGTGGTDTQYF.

V is TRBV5-4 and J is TRBJ1-4, with 8 nucleotides matching TRBD1. Germline V CDR1 and CDR2: SGHNT, YYREEE (reference sequence). The ends lost 2 bases at V and 8 bases at J; junction bases unmatched: 11. The CDR3 runs 16 residues. The CDR3 region is CASSLQGTGGGEKLFF. Here the CDR3 DNA reads TGTGCCAGCAGCTTACAAGGTACAGGGGGAGGCGAAAAACTGTTTTTT.

This clone was found a few times. The CDR3 region is CASNLQENDYGYTF. The CDR3 bases are TGTGCCAGTAATCTGCAAGAGAACGACTATGGCTACACCTTC. V is TRBV19 and J is TRBJ1-2; no clear D gene. Germline CDR1 is LNHDA and CDR2 is SQIVND (reference sequence). V was shortened by 7 bases and J by 3 bases, with 15 bases between the two germline ends. The CDR3 spans 14 residues.

The rearrangement joins TRBV29-1 to TRBJ2-3; TRBD1 might be the D (6 bases). The CDR3 is 16 amino acids. Germline lookup yields CDR1 SQVTM and CDR2 ANQGSEA. V was trimmed by 4 bases and J by 0 bases, leaving 17 bases between them. For the CDR3, the DNA is TGCAGCGTTGCGGGCCCCGGACAGACTAGCACAGATACGCAGTATTTT. Translating gives CSVAGPGQTSTDTQYF.

The V and J genes are TRBV19 and TRBJ2-2; tentatively, D is TRBD1 (6 bases). Germline-derived CDR1 and CDR2 are LNHDA and SQIVND (reference sequence). The germline V and J ends were trimmed by 5 bases and 2 bases, with 12 bases remaining between them. This CDR3 spans 15 amino acids. The CDR3 DNA sequence: TGTGCCAGTAGTTTCGGGACACTTAACACCGGGGAGCTGTTTTTT. Translation gives CASSFGTLNTGELFF.

The chain has TRBV21-1 and TRBJ2-5; whether TRBD2, the table's D call, matches the DNA was not checked. TRBV21-1 is noted as a pseudogene. The CDR3 covers 15 residues. The CDR3 DNA reads TGTGCGAACGGGGTGGCGGGAGGGCCGGTACAGACCCAGTACTTC. It is translated as CANGVAGGPVQTQYF.

J is TRBJ1-1 and V is TRBV11-2; 9 nucleotides align to TRBD1. Germline V gene sequence: CDR1 SGHAT, CDR2 FQNNGV. The CDR3 is made up of 13 amino acids. The V segment lost 5 bases and the J segment 5 bases; nucleotides outside the gene matches: 3. The CDR3 region is CASSRDRGTEAFF. Here the CDR3 DNA reads TGTGCCAGCAGCAGAGACAGGGGGACTGAAGCTTTCTTT.

The rearrangement uses TRBV18 and TRBJ2-2; the match to TRBD2 covers 9 bases. Germline lookup yields CDR1 KGHSH and CDR2 LQKENI. V shed 6 bases, J shed 2 bases, and the junction held 7 bases outside the gene matches. The CDR3 has 16 amino acids. The CDR3 reads CASSRLAAPNTGELFF. The DNA of the CDR3 is TGTGCCAGCTCGCGACTAGCGGCCCCTAACACCGGGGAGCTGTTTTTT.

This chain links TRBV9 with TRBJ1-6; possible D gene TRBD1, 5 bases. V was cut by 3 bases and J by 7 bases, with 14 bases left in between. Per the germline V gene, CDR1 is SGDLS and CDR2 is YYNGEE. The CDR3 is 15 amino acids. Written as DNA, the CDR3 is TGTGCCAGCAGCGGAGGGAGGCAGGGCAATTCACCCCTCCACTTT. Translating gives CASSGGRQGNSPLHF. Looking up the rest from reference TRBV9 and TRBJ1-6 gives the full variable domain: DSGVTQTPKHLITATGQRVTLRCSPRSGDLSVYWYQQSLDQGLQFLIQYYNGEERAKGNILERFSAQQFPDLHSELNLSSLELGDSALYFCASSGGRQGNSPLHFGNGTRLTVT.

The chain couples TRBV14 to TRBJ1-1; D may be TRBD1 (6 bases). The CDR3 has 12 amino acids. Looked up from germline, CDR1 is SGHDN and CDR2 is FVKESK. The ends were cut back, 3 bases at V and 8 bases at J, with 10 bases in the middle. This chain's CDR3 is CASSHHRAEAFF. CDR3 nucleotides: TGTGCCAGCAGCCACCACAGGGCGGAAGCTTTCTTT.

This chain uses TRBV6-5 with TRBJ2-3, with a weak D call TRBD2 (5 bases). This CDR3 spans 14 amino acids. Deletions cut 5 bases from V and 1 base from J, with 10 bases between. Germline V lookup: CDR1 MNHEY, CDR2 SVGAGI. DNA for the CDR3: TGTGCCAGCAGTAAGCGGACCGGCACAGATACGCAGTATTTT. The encoded protein is CASSKRTGTDTQYF.

The gene calls are TRBV28 and TRBJ2-1, with TRBD1 matching over 11 bases. This CDR3 comprises 15 residues. The V gene's germline CDR1 is MDHEN and CDR2 SYDVKM. Trimming took 5 bases from V and 6 from J; bases not matched to a gene: 6. The DNA for the CDR3 is TGTGCCAGCAGTACCGGGACAGGGGGTGGCAATGAGCAGTTCTTC. Protein sequence: CASSTGTGGGNEQFF.

This clone showed up just once. The V call is TRBV19, the J call TRBJ2-1; tentatively, D is TRBD1 (5 bases). Germline V lookup: CDR1 LNHDA, CDR2 SQIVND (reference sequence). Trimming left V 1 base short and J 0 bases short, with 19 bases between. The CDR3 is 19 amino acids. The DNA of the CDR3 is TGTGCCAGTAGTATAGGGACGGTGATGGGGCCGAGCTCCTACAATGAGCAGTTCTTC. Its protein is CASSIGTVMGPSSYNEQFF. Complete variable domain (other parts from reference TRBV19 and TRBJ2-1): DGGITQSPKYLFRKEGQNVTLSCEQNLNHDAMYWYRQDPGQGLRLIYYSQIVNDFQKGDIAEGYSVSREKKESFPLTVTSAQKNPTAFYLCASSIGTVMGPSSYNEQFFGPGTRLTVL.

CDR3 sequence (DNA): TGTGCCAGCAGCTTGGTAGGGGGCGATACTGGAAACACCATATATTTT. It yields the protein CASSLVGGDTGNTIYF. The rearrangement links TRBV5-5 to TRBJ1-3, with TRBD1 matching over 7 bases. Germline values: CDR1 SGHKS, CDR2 YYEKEE (reference sequence). The CDR3 is 16 amino acids. J gave up 2 bases and V 0 bases, and 5 bases lay outside the gene matches.

This chain joins TRBV4-1 and TRBJ2-7, with 13 bases aligning to TRBD2. The J segment lost 5 bases and the V segment lost 2 bases, leaving 6 bases of the junction unmatched. Germline CDR1 reads MGHRA; CDR2 reads YSYEKL. The CDR3 contains 16 residues. The CDR3 DNA is TGCGCCAGCAGCCAACTGGGACTAGCGGGAACTAACGAGCAGTACTTC. This gives the protein CASSQLGLAGTNEQYF.